This entry lists 10 T cell receptor beta chains sequenced from one sample in a study of beta chain features in type 1 diabetes. The authors reverse transcribed all of the isolated RNA, so sequencing captured expressed TCRB transcripts. The data were produced by immunoSEQ multiplex PCR, yet TCRdb's version contains in-frame clones alone and is incomplete. The sample lists around 310,000 clones, about 13% seen once, with nearly 0.015% in the top ten. Whole-study results and caveats: Moderate but significant shortening of TCRB CDR3s was recorded in all four CD4+ subsets from Type 1 diabetes patients.

For these receptors, no antigen is known. Material for sequencing was naive CD4+ T cells from blood. These receptors were taken from a woman between 18 and 29 years old with type 1 diabetes.

V and J are TRBV4-2 and TRBJ2-7, with D maybe TRBD1 (6 bases). The CDR3 has 17 amino acids. The germline V and J ends were trimmed by 0 bases and 0 bases, with 15 bases remaining between them. From germline, CDR1 is LGHNA and CDR2 YNFKEQ. The CDR3 here is CASSQDPPGHSSYEQYF. Written as DNA, the CDR3 is TGTGCCAGCAGCCAAGATCCTCCGGGACATTCCTCCTACGAGCAGTACTTC.

This clone was seen only a few times. Other DNA sequences in this specimen translate into the identical CDR3. V usage is TRBV30 and J usage is TRBJ1-2; TRBD1 matches at 7 bases. Per germline, CDR1 GTSNPN and CDR2 SVGIG (reference sequence). This CDR3 has 12 residues. V was pared by 2 bases and J by 4 bases, with 1 base of the junction left unmatched. The DNA of the CDR3 is TGTGCCTGGAGTAGACAGGGCTATGGCTACACCTTC. It yields the protein CAWSRQGYGYTF.

This chain joins TRBV5-1 and TRBJ2-1, with TRBD2 matching over 10 bases. With 0 bases clipped from V and 0 bases from J, the junction kept 0 bases outside the gene matches. Per germline, CDR1 SGHRS and CDR2 YFSETQ. This CDR3 comprises 16 residues. The CDR3 spells CASSLASGSSYNEQFF. The CDR3, as DNA: TGCGCCAGCAGCTTGGCTAGCGGGAGCTCCTACAATGAGCAGTTCTTC.

This clone has a count of ten or more. J is TRBJ2-1 and V is TRBV5-4; a possible D gene is TRBD2 (6 bases). The ends were cut back, 4 bases at V and 15 bases at J, with 14 bases in the middle. The CDR3 is 11 amino acids. Germline V CDR1 and CDR2: SGHNT, YYREEE (reference sequence). The DNA of the CDR3 is TGTGCCAGCAGCGGCGGGACGAAGGTGTTCTTC. Its translation is CASSGGTKVFF.

This clone was seen just once. CDR3 region: CASSLEKLAGDLDTQYF. Here the CDR3 DNA reads TGCGCCAGCAGCTTGGAGAAGCTAGCGGGAGATCTAGATACGCAGTATTTT. The chain employs TRBV5-1 and TRBJ2-3; TRBD2 aligns across 10 bases. The CDR3 totals 17 residues. Germline CDR1 reads SGHRS; CDR2 reads YFSETQ. Trimming took 0 bases from V and 5 from J; bases not matched to a gene: 9.

This sequence joins TRBV9 and TRBJ2-1, with TRBD2 matching over 9 bases. V shed 0 bases and J 3 bases; nucleotides not matched to a gene: 1. This CDR3 spans 15 amino acids. CDR1 and CDR2 from the germline V gene are SGDLS and YYNGEE. As DNA, the CDR3 is TGTGCCAGCAGCGTAGGTAGCGGGGGCTACAATGAGCAGTTCTTC. It encodes CASSVGSGGYNEQFF. The whole variable domain, filled in from reference TRBV9 and TRBJ2-1, reads DSGVTQTPKHLITATGQRVTLRCSPRSGDLSVYWYQQSLDQGLQFLIQYYNGEERAKGNILERFSAQQFPDLHSELNLSSLELGDSALYFCASSVGSGGYNEQFFGPGTRLTVL.

This clone was detected a few times. The chain joins TRBV21-1 to TRBJ2-1; the table names TRBD2, a call not compared with the DNA. TRBV21-1 is termed a pseudogene. CDR3 length: 16 amino acids. The CDR3: CASSKEGGRTGKEQFF. Written as DNA, the CDR3 is TGTGCCAGCAGCAAAGAGGGCGGGAGGACCGGAAAAGAGCAGTTCTTC.

This clone showed up just a few times. The gene calls are TRBV18 and TRBJ2-7, with D possibly TRBD1 on 5 matching bases. Trimming stripped 0 bases from V and 5 bases from J, with 14 bases between. This CDR3 comprises 15 residues. From germline, CDR1 is KGHSH and CDR2 LQKENI. DNA of the CDR3: TGTGCCAGCTCACCACCTACAGGACGCGCCGACGAGCAGTACTTC. Translated, it gives CASSPPTGRADEQYF. The full variable domain, completed using reference TRBV18 and TRBJ2-7, is NAGVMQNPRHLVRRRGQEARLRCSPMKGHSHVYWYRQLPEEGLKFMVYLQKENIIDESGMPKERFSAEFPKEGPSILRIQQVVRGDSAAYFCASSPPTGRADEQYFGPGTRLTVT.

The chain employs TRBV18 and TRBJ2-7; D gene uncertain. Per the germline V gene, CDR1 is KGHSH and CDR2 is LQKENI. This CDR3 has 15 residues. V was pared by 2 bases and J by 6 bases, with 17 bases between. In DNA form, the CDR3 reads TGTGCCAGCTCACCATCGCCGGGCTTCGGTAGCGAGCAGTACGTC. Its translation: CASSPSPGFGSEQYV.

The table lists this clone with a few counts. The chain has TRBV19 and TRBJ1-5, with 9 positions matching TRBD1. Per the germline V gene, CDR1 is LNHDA and CDR2 is SQIVND (reference sequence). This CDR3 is 14 amino acids long. Unmatched junction bases numbered 1, after V lost 3 bases and J lost 4 bases. For the CDR3, the DNA is TGTGCCAGTAGTATCGGGACAGGGAATCAGCCCCAGCATTTT. Amino acid sequence: CASSIGTGNQPQHF.